This T cell receptor (beta chain) is drawn from a study of human T cells and chemical hapten exposure. TCRdb re-derived calls from the RACE reads in MiXCR, one entry per CDR3 protein. The sample yields a few hundred thousand distinct CDR3 sequences, 4.5% to 5.5% seen once. The time point is: pre-sensitization, week 0. The treatment: therapeutic diphenylcyclopropenone sensitization with weekly scalp DPC. This CDR3 has 12 residues. V was trimmed by 6 bases and J by 8 bases, leaving 11 bases between them. The V gene's germline CDR1 is SNHLY and CDR2 FYNNEI. This receptor was identified in a woman aged 18-29 years with alopecia areata. Some clones in this sample may be carry-over from other donors' samples. This specimen was whole blood, taken in connection with sensitization to the hapten diphenylcyclopropenone (DPC). V usage is TRBV2 and J usage is TRBJ2-1, with D possibly matching TRBD2 (5 bases). The CDR3 sequence is CASSQLAYEQFF. DNA of the CDR3: TGTGCCAGCAGCCAGCTAGCCTATGAGCAGTTCTTC. Full variable domain (outside the CDR3, taken from reference TRBV2 and TRBJ2-1): EPEVTQTPSHQVTQMGQEVILRCVPISNHLYFYWYRQILGQKVEFLVSFYNNEISEKSEIFDDQFSVERPDGSNFTLKIRSTKLEDSAMYFCASSQLAYEQFFGPGTRLTVL.